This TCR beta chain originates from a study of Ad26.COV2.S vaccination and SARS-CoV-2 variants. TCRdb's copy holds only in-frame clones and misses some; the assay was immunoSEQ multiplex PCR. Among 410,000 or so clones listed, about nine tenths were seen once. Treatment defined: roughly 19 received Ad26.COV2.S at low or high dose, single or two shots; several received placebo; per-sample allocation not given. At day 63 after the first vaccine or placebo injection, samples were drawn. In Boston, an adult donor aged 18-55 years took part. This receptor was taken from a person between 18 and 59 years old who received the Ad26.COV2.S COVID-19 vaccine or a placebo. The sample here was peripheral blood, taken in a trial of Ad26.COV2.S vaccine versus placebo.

This chain's CDR3 is CASTNGAGNYGYTF. The DNA of the CDR3 is TGTGCCAGCACGAACGGGGCGGGTAACTATGGCTACACCTTC. The rearrangement links TRBV6-5 to TRBJ1-2; a weak D match, TRBD1 (5 bases). The germline V and J ends were trimmed by 7 bases and 1 base, with 13 bases remaining between them. The CDR3 spans 14 residues. From germline, CDR1 is MNHEY and CDR2 SVGAGI.